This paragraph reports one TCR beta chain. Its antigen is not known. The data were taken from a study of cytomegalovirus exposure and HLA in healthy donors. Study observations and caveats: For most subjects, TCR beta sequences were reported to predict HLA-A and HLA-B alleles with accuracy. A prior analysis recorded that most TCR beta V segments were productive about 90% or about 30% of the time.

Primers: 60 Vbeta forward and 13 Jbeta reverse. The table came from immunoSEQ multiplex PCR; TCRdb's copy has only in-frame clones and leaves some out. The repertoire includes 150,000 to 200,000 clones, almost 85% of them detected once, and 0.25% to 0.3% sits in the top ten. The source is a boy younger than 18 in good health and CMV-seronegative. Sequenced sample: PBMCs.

The CDR3: CASRQGNSPLHF. The CDR3 coding sequence is TGTGCCAGCAGACAGGGGAATTCACCCCTCCACTTT. This chain joins TRBV5-4 and TRBJ1-6; 7 nucleotides match TRBD1. Germline-derived CDR1 and CDR2 are SGHNT and YYREEE (reference sequence). The V segment lost 5 bases and the J segment 7 bases; nucleotides outside the gene matches: 0. The CDR3 is 12 residues long.